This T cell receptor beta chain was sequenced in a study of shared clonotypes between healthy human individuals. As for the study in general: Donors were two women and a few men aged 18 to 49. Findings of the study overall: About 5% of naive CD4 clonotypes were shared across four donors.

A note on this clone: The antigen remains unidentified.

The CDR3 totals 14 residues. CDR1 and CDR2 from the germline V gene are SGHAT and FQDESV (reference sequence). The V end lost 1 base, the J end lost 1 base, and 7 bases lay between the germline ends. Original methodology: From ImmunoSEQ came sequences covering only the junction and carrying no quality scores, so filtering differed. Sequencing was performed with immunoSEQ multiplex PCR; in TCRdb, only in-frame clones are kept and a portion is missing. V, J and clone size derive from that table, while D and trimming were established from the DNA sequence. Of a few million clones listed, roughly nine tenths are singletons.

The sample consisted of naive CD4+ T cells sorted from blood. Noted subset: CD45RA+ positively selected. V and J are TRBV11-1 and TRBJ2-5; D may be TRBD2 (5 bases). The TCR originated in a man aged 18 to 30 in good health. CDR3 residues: CASSLVGSQETQYF. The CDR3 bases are TGTGCCAGCAGCTTAGTAGGGAGCCAAGAGACCCAGTACTTC.